This record concerns one T cell receptor beta chain sequence. Its antigen is as yet unknown. V was trimmed by 6 bases and J by 9 bases, leaving 18 bases between them. The germline V gene has CDR1 SNHLY and CDR2 FYNNEI. The CDR3 loop spans 15 amino acids. Sequencing used immunoSEQ multiplex PCR; TCRdb keeps in-frame clones, though not all of them. The sample includes under 150,000 clones, about 92% of them seen just once. The data were taken from a study of graft-versus-host responses after intestinal transplantation. Overall study: Recipients got multivisceral, liver-intestinal, or isolated intestinal transplants. All recipients were given anti-thymocyte globulin induction, and tacrolimus and steroids were then administered for three to four years.

Findings and caveats of the study: Peak levels of circulating GvH clones tracked with early post-transplant HvG declines.

The source material was unstimulated CD4+ T cells sorted from spleen or lymph node cells, sampled before intestinal transplant. The clonotype was recovered from a human donor who received an intestinal transplant. The chain combines TRBV2 with TRBJ1-6; D unresolved. Here the CDR3 DNA reads TGTGCCAGCAGACTGAGTGTCGGATTAAGTTCACCCCTCCACTTT. Residues: CASRLSVGLSSPLHF.